A single sample is the source of the 7 T cell receptor beta chains below, sequenced in a study of T cell repertoires in cytomegalovirus infection (dated by TCRdb to between 2018 and 2020). Sequencing was performed on an Illumina HiSeq 1500. The public reads were run again by TCRdb, first through fastp at Q25 and then through MiXCR, and only productive beta chains were kept. When rows share a CDR3 protein, they turn into one entry using the most common DNA and genes. Recorded for this sample are some 300,000 distinct CDR3 sequences; roughly 17% of them occurred a single time. The ten biggest clones cover around 11% of the sample. The source material was PBMCs. These receptors were obtained from a human donor in good health (CMV status not recorded). Some clones in this sample may be carry-over from other donors' samples.

This clonotype was counted a few times. The chain employs TRBV4-1 and TRBJ2-7, with D maybe TRBD1 (6 bases). CDR1 is MGHRA, CDR2 YSYEKL, per germline. V was clipped by 5 bases and J by 4 bases, with 15 bases between them. The CDR3 runs 14 residues. The CDR3 loop is CASSSRSGDYEQYF. The CDR3 nucleotides read TGCGCCAGCAGCTCAAGGTCAGGGGATTACGAGCAGTACTTC.

J is TRBJ2-3 and V is TRBV6-2 or TRBV6-3; 7 bases map to TRBD2. Germline CDR1 is MNHEY and CDR2 is SVGEGT. V was clipped by 6 bases and J by 0 bases; unmatched bases: 9. CDR3 length: 16 amino acids. The CDR3 bases are TGTGCCAGCAGAGCCCGCGGGGGAACTAGCACAGATACGCAGTATTTT. This gives the protein CASRARGGTSTDTQYF.

The V and J genes are TRBV4-1 and TRBJ2-1; the D gene is possibly TRBD2 (6 bases). The CDR3 runs 15 residues. The germline V gene encodes CDR1 MGHRA and CDR2 YSYEKL. V gave up 0 bases and J gave up 4 bases, with 10 bases separating them. CDR3 in amino acids: CASSQEGLAYNEQFF. As DNA, the CDR3 is TGCGCCAGCAGCCAAGAAGGGCTAGCGTACAATGAGCAGTTCTTC.

Concerning this clonotype itself: Since a much larger clone is just one base distant, this may be a read error. The chain carries TRBV24-1 and TRBJ1-5; D gene ambiguous. Germline V gene data show CDR1 as KGHDR and CDR2 as SFDVKD. The CDR3 spans 15 residues. As DNA, the CDR3 is TGTGCCACCAGTGATGCCGGGCCGTTCAATCGGCCCCAGCATTTT. This codes for CATSDAGPFNRPQHF.

This clonotype was picked up many times. This chain joins TRBV7-8 and TRBJ2-1; 8 positions match TRBD2. Germline loops: CDR1 SGHVS, CDR2 FQNEAQ. The CDR3 covers 16 residues. J lost 0 bases, V lost 6 bases, and 7 bases had no gene match. The CDR3 DNA sequence: TGTGCCAGCAGATCGACGGGGACTAGCTCCTACAATGAGCAGTTCTTC. Translated, it gives CASRSTGTSSYNEQFF. The full variable domain, with the rest looked up from reference TRBV7-8 and TRBJ2-1, is GAGVSQSPRYKVAKRGQDVALRCDPISGHVSLFWYQQALGQGPEFLTYFQNEAQLDKSGLPSDRFFAERPEGSVSTLKIQRTQQEDSAVYLCASRSTGTSSYNEQFFGPGTRLTVL.

This clonotype was recorded a few times. The chain is built from TRBV20-1 and TRBJ2-5; D not resolved. This CDR3 spans 12 amino acids. Germline values: CDR1 DFQATT, CDR2 SNEGSKA (reference sequence). Trimming stripped 3 bases from V and 3 bases from J, with 8 bases between. The CDR3 loop is CSASLQEETQYF. In DNA, the CDR3 is TGCAGTGCTAGTCTGCAAGAAGAGACCCAGTACTTC.

The chain uses TRBV28 and TRBJ2-1, with D maybe TRBD2 (5 bases). CDR3 length equals 14 residues. The V gene lost 6 bases and the J gene lost 4 bases, with 13 bases spanning the gap. The germline gives CDR1 MDHEN, CDR2 SYDVKM. CDR3: CASRPATGYNEQFF. The CDR3 bases are TGTGCCAGCAGACCGGCTACGGGGTACAATGAGCAGTTCTTC.